This T cell receptor (beta chain) was obtained from a study of shared clonotypes between healthy human individuals. The CDR3 runs 18 residues. CDR1 and CDR2 from the germline V gene are WSHSY and SAAADI. V was cut by 3 bases and J by 4 bases, with 21 bases left in between. The assay used deep level. Sequencing used immunoSEQ multiplex PCR; TCRdb keeps in-frame clones, though not all of them. Of approximately 2.5 million clones listed, more than 80% are singletons. Researchers partitioned CD4+ cells into CD45RA+ naive and CD45RA-negative memory subsets. Input material: naive CD4+ T cells sorted from blood. Subset denoted: CD45RA+ positively selected. This TCR came from a man younger than 30 in good health. This sequence joins TRBV10-2 and TRBJ1-4; D is perhaps TRBD1 (6 bases). The CDR3 region is CASSDVPGGGNGNEKLFF. Here the CDR3 DNA reads TGCGCCAGCAGTGATGTCCCGGGGGGCGGAAACGGTAATGAAAAACTGTTTTTT.